The 30 T cell receptor beta chains below were found in one sample sequenced in a study of identical twins. Each CDR3 protein gets one entry after TCRdb re-called the 5' RACE reads with MiXCR. The sample gives 460,000 or so distinct CDR3 sequences, 12% to 15% of which show up once; about 0.52% is in the top ten. This same sample was also part of a study on yellow fever vaccine responses in identical twins.

Sample: CD4+ T cells sorted from blood. The receptors shown here come from a woman under 30 in good health.

This clonotype was found a few times. J is TRBJ2-3 and V is TRBV12-3 or TRBV12-4; D may be TRBD1 or TRBD2 (6 bases each). CDR3 size: 18 residues. The CDR3 region is CTCSLGPQGGGATDTQYF. The CDR3 DNA reads as TGTACCTGCAGTTTAGGCCCCCAAGGGGGAGGCGCCACAGATACGCAGTATTTT.

This clonotype came up a few times. J is TRBJ1-1 and V is TRBV24-1; no clear D gene. In germline, CDR1 is KGHDR, CDR2 SFDVKD. Between the trimmed V and J ends, which lost 2 bases and 10 bases, there was a span of 16 bases. This CDR3 has 14 residues. This CDR3 is CATSDSAGNQAAFF. The CDR3 DNA reads TGTGCCACCAGTGATTCGGCCGGGAACCAAGCAGCTTTCTTT.

This clonotype was seen repeatedly, ten times or more. This rearrangement joins TRBV5-1 to TRBJ2-1; a possible D gene is TRBD2 (6 bases). CDR3 length equals 15 residues. Trimming removed 0 bases from V and 0 bases from J, with 7 bases in between. CDR1 is SGHRS and CDR2 is YFSETQ in the germline V gene. Written as DNA, the CDR3 is TGCGCCAGCAGCTTGGACGGGGGCTCCTACAATGAGCAGTTCTTC. It codes for CASSLDGGSYNEQFF.

The chain employs TRBV20-1 and TRBJ2-3, with D tentatively TRBD2 (6 bases). Germline CDR1 is DFQATT and CDR2 is SNEGSKA (reference sequence). The CDR3 is made up of 11 amino acids. The CDR3 DNA sequence: TGCAGGTGGGGGGAGACAGATACGCAGTATTTT. Protein product: CRWGETDTQYF.

The chain carries TRBV30 and TRBJ2-7; D not certain. V gave up 2 bases and J gave up 5 bases, with 13 bases separating them. Looked up from germline, CDR1 is GTSNPN and CDR2 is SVGIG (reference sequence). The CDR3 totals 13 residues. CDR3 sequence reads: CAWSTGPSHEQYF. The CDR3 coding sequence is TGTGCCTGGAGTACCGGGCCTTCCCACGAGCAGTACTTC.

This clonotype was picked up a small number of times. The chain links TRBV4-3 to TRBJ2-1, with D maybe TRBD1 (6 bases). This CDR3 spans 15 amino acids. V was cut by 0 bases and J by 6 bases, with 12 bases left in between. CDR1 LGHNA and CDR2 YSLEER come from the germline V gene. In DNA, the CDR3 is TGCGCCAGCAGCCAAGATAGTCTAGGGGGCAATGAGCAGTTCTTC. Protein: CASSQDSLGGNEQFF.

The rearrangement uses TRBV20-1 and TRBJ2-1; weak D call: TRBD2 (6 bases). This CDR3 spans 13 amino acids. Germline CDR1 DFQATT, CDR2 SNEGSKA (reference sequence). Trimming cost V 3 bases and J 12 bases, with 18 bases left between them. The CDR3 reads CSASPQASVAQFF. The CDR3 nucleotides are TGCAGTGCTAGTCCCCAGGCTAGCGTCGCGCAGTTCTTC.

The chain carries TRBV7-2 and TRBJ2-7; D is possibly TRBD1 or TRBD2 (5 bases each). The CDR3 covers 15 residues. The germline V and J ends were trimmed by 2 bases and 3 bases, with 14 bases remaining between them. The germline gives CDR1 SGHTA, CDR2 FQGNSA. The DNA of the CDR3 is TGTGCCAGCAGCTTATATCTCCGGGGCAGCTACGAGCAGTACTTC. It specifies CASSLYLRGSYEQYF.

Many counts were recorded for this clonotype. CDR3 region: CSVDGGGRGDTQYF. The CDR3 bases are TGCAGCGTTGATGGCGGGGGGCGTGGAGATACGCAGTATTTT. V is TRBV29-1 and J is TRBJ2-3; TRBD2 agrees at 8 bases. The CDR3 sequence is 14 residues long. With 3 bases clipped from V and 5 bases from J, the junction kept 7 bases outside the gene matches. Germline V gene sequence: CDR1 SQVTM, CDR2 ANQGSEA.

The sample holds a few counts of this clonotype. The chain joins TRBV2 to TRBJ2-1; D unresolved. Germline V gene sequence: CDR1 SNHLY, CDR2 FYNNEI. The ends were cut back, 1 base at V and 0 bases at J, with 10 bases in the middle. CDR3 length equals 16 residues. In DNA form, the CDR3 reads TGTGCCAGCAGTGAAGGGCCAAAAAGCTCCTACAATGAGCAGTTCTTC. This sequence encodes CASSEGPKSSYNEQFF.

The chain carries TRBV9 and TRBJ2-7; no definite D call. CDR1 is SGDLS and CDR2 is YYNGEE in the germline V gene. The CDR3 totals 15 residues. V was clipped by 2 bases and J by 0 bases, with 12 bases between them. CDR3 coding DNA: TGTGCCAGCAGCGTTACAGCAGAAAACTCCTACGAGCAGTACTTC. This encodes CASSVTAENSYEQYF.

The chain recombines TRBV5-1 with TRBJ1-4; D perhaps matches TRBD1 (5 bases). CDR3 length: 16 amino acids. Trimming took off 2 bases at V and 0 bases at J, with 11 bases between the two ends. Germline V gene data show CDR1 as SGHRS and CDR2 as YFSETQ. This CDR3 is CASSLQDAATNEKLFF. The CDR3 coding sequence is TGCGCCAGCAGCTTACAGGACGCAGCAACTAATGAAAAACTGTTTTTT.

There are many counts of this clonotype. V gene TRBV7-8 combines with J gene TRBJ1-2; possible D gene TRBD1, 5 bases. V lost 6 bases and J 2 bases, leaving 10 bases between the germline ends. Germline V gene lookup returns CDR1 SGHVS and CDR2 FQNEAQ. The CDR3 is 13 residues long. The CDR3 sequence: CASSTGANYGYTF. The CDR3 DNA follows: TGTGCCAGCAGTACCGGGGCAAACTATGGCTACACCTTC.

This clonotype was recorded a few times. This chain links TRBV4-2 with TRBJ2-1; 10 nucleotides agree with TRBD2. Trimming took 1 base from V and 4 from J; bases not matched to a gene: 13. The germline gives CDR1 LGHNA, CDR2 YNFKEQ. There are 19 residues in the CDR3. The CDR3 is CASSQGAGGLSPIYNEQFF. The CDR3 nucleotides read TGTGCCAGCAGCCAAGGAGCGGGGGGGCTAAGTCCGATTTACAATGAGCAGTTCTTC.

The chain couples TRBV3-1 to TRBJ2-7; 14 nucleotides agree with TRBD2. CDR1 is LGHDT and CDR2 is YNNKEL in the germline V gene (reference sequence). Trimming at V came to 4 bases and at J to 9 bases, leaving 8 bases not matched to a gene. This CDR3 is built from 15 residues. The CDR3 nucleotides read TGTGCCAGCAGCCTTCGGACTAGCGGGGGGTTCGGGCAGTACTTC. Its translation is CASSLRTSGGFGQYF.

This clonotype was seen a few times. V and J are TRBV7-9 and TRBJ2-5, with D perhaps matching TRBD1 or TRBD2 (6 bases each). Germline V gene data show CDR1 as SEHNR and CDR2 as FQNEAQ (reference sequence). Deletions cut 5 bases from V and 2 bases from J, with 15 bases between. The CDR3 extends over 15 amino acids. CDR3 region: CASSPLGGPQETQYF. Written as DNA, the CDR3 is TGTGCCAGCAGCCCGTTAGGGGGGCCTCAAGAGACCCAGTACTTC. The variable domain in full, with the rest retrieved from reference TRBV7-9 and TRBJ2-5, is DTGVSQNPRHKITKRGQNVTFRCDPISEHNRLYWYRQTLGQGPEFLTYFQNEAQLEKSRLLSDRFSAERPKGSFSTLEIQRTEQGDSAMYLCASSPLGGPQETQYFGPGTRLLVL.

This clonotype turned up a few times. The genes are TRBV14 and TRBJ2-3, with D perhaps TRBD1 (5 bases). The ends were cut back, 1 base at V and 5 bases at J, with 13 bases in the middle. This CDR3 contains 15 residues. Per the germline V gene, CDR1 is SGHDN and CDR2 is FVKESK. DNA of the CDR3: TGTGCCAGCAGCCAAGTAGGGGTTCTGGGAGATACGCAGTATTTT. Its translation: CASSQVGVLGDTQYF.

This clonotype was found many times. An end of the junction differs from the germline gene, which may be a read error. This chain links TRBV12-3 or TRBV12-4 with TRBJ1-5; weak D call: TRBD1 (5 bases). This CDR3 has 14 residues. In DNA, the CDR3 is TGTGCCAGCAGCTTAGGCAGGGGCAATCAGCCCCAGCATTTT. Amino acid sequence: CASSLGRGNQPQHF.

This clonotype was detected a few times. The CDR3 here is CASSFAGTGTYEQYF. CDR3 coding DNA: TGTGCCAGCAGCTTCGCCGGGACAGGGACCTACGAGCAGTACTTC. The rearrangement joins TRBV7-8 to TRBJ2-7, with TRBD1 matching over 9 bases. V trimming: 3 bases; J trimming: 2 bases; junction bases outside the gene matches: 5. The germline CDR1 and CDR2 sequences are SGHVS and FQNEAQ. The CDR3 is made up of 15 amino acids.

This clonotype has more than one count but fewer than ten. The chain recombines TRBV7-8 with TRBJ2-3; D possibly corresponds to TRBD2 (6 bases). Germline values: CDR1 SGHVS, CDR2 FQNEAQ. The CDR3 runs 15 residues. V lost 1 base, J lost 4 bases, and 12 bases lay in between. The CDR3 nucleotides read TGTGCCAGCAGCTTAGGGGGGGTGATGGCAGATACGCAGTATTTT. Protein product: CASSLGGVMADTQYF.

This chain joins TRBV6-1 and TRBJ2-3, with TRBD1 matching over 7 bases. V trimming: 6 bases; J trimming: 0 bases; junction bases outside the gene matches: 3. The CDR3 length is 14 residues. The germline CDR1 and CDR2 sequences are MNHNS and SASEGT. Here the CDR3 reads CASRSTGSTDTQYF. CDR3 nucleotides: TGTGCCAGCAGGTCGACAGGGAGCACAGATACGCAGTATTTT.

This clonotype appeared a few times. The chain recombines TRBV9 with TRBJ1-5; TRBD1 might be the D (6 bases). The CDR3 loop spans 16 amino acids. Trimming stripped 4 bases from V and 4 bases from J, with 18 bases between. Germline CDR1 is SGDLS and CDR2 is YYNGEE. In DNA form, the CDR3 reads TGTGCCAGCAGCTACCATCACCGACAGGCGAATCAGCCCCAGCATTTT. Translating gives CASSYHHRQANQPQHF.

J is TRBJ2-1 and V is TRBV12-3 or TRBV12-4; TRBD2 agrees at 11 bases. The CDR3 runs 15 residues. V was clipped by 7 bases and J by 3 bases; unmatched bases: 5. The CDR3 reads CASTSLAGGYNEQFF. The DNA of the CDR3 is TGTGCCAGCACCTCCCTAGCGGGGGGCTACAATGAGCAGTTCTTC.

There are many counts of this clonotype. The V gene is TRBV5-1, the J gene TRBJ2-6; possibly TRBD1 for D (5 bases). The CDR3 runs to 15 residues. Germline V gene lookup returns CDR1 SGHRS and CDR2 YFSETQ. Trimming took 6 bases from V and 2 from J, leaving 12 bases between them. The CDR3 region is CASNKGATGANVLTF. CDR3 DNA sequence: TGCGCCAGCAACAAAGGGGCGACTGGGGCCAACGTCCTGACTTTC. The variable domain in full, with the rest retrieved from reference TRBV5-1 and TRBJ2-6, is KAGVTQTPRYLIKTRGQQVTLSCSPISGHRSVSWYQQTPGQGLQFLFEYFSETQRNKGNFPGRFSGRQFSNSRSEMNVSTLELGDSALYLCASNKGATGANVLTFGAGSRLTVL.

This clonotype was seen many times. The V and J genes are TRBV29-1 and TRBJ2-3; D unresolved. The CDR3 consists of 10 residues. The V and J ends lost 8 bases and 3 bases respectively, with 6 bases between them. CDR1 and CDR2 from the germline V gene are SQVTM and ANQGSEA. The CDR3 loop reads CSTNTDTQYF. The CDR3 nucleotides are TGCAGCACCAATACAGATACGCAGTATTTT.

The V call is TRBV14, the J call TRBJ2-7, with a possible D match to TRBD1 (6 bases). From germline, CDR1 is SGHDN and CDR2 FVKESK. Trimming pared 4 bases from V and 2 bases from J, leaving 27 bases between. The CDR3 spans 19 residues. CDR3 DNA: TGTGCCAGCAGCCTCGGTAGGGGGACATCTCTTACTAAGCCCTACGAGCAGTACTTC. It translates to CASSLGRGTSLTKPYEQYF.

The chain uses TRBV29-1 and TRBJ2-7, with TRBD1 as a possible D gene (5 bases). Trimming took 4 bases from V and 4 from J, leaving 11 bases between them. The germline V gene has CDR1 SQVTM and CDR2 ANQGSEA. The CDR3 has 12 amino acids. The CDR3 DNA follows: TGCAGCGTTGTAGGGGTTCTTTACGAGCAGTACTTC. Protein product: CSVVGVLYEQYF.

The V call is TRBV29-1, the J call TRBJ1-2, with a tentative D call TRBD1 (5 bases). This CDR3 spans 12 amino acids. The ends were cut back, 2 bases at V and 12 bases at J, with 16 bases in the middle. CDR1 is SQVTM and CDR2 is ANQGSEA in the germline V gene. CDR3 coding DNA: TGCAGCGTTGAACTAAACGGGGGAAGGAACACCTTC. This codes for CSVELNGGRNTF.

This clonotype was picked up many times. The chain recombines TRBV29-1 with TRBJ2-7; D is perhaps TRBD2 (5 bases). The V gene's germline CDR1 is SQVTM and CDR2 ANQGSEA. The CDR3 contains 12 residues. Trimming shortened V by 7 bases and J by 5 bases, and 15 bases separated the two germline ends. DNA of the CDR3: TGCAGCGCCGAGGGTTCCGCTGACGAGCAGTACTTC. Amino acids: CSAEGSADEQYF.

There are a few counts of this clonotype. This chain joins TRBV20-1 and TRBJ2-7; 9 bases are shared with TRBD1. Unmatched junction bases numbered 4, after V lost 4 bases and J lost 3 bases. Germline V gene lookup returns CDR1 DFQATT and CDR2 SNEGSKA (reference sequence). This CDR3 has 13 residues. The CDR3 is CSATTGGSYEQYF. In DNA, the CDR3 is TGCAGTGCTACTACAGGGGGCAGCTACGAGCAGTACTTC.